This T cell receptor beta chain was obtained from a study of blood T cells in healthy people across ages. A sample-barcoded 5' primer and a J-beta primer mix were used in a second PCR of roughly 7 to 11 cycles. TCRdb re-called the 5' RACE reads with MiXCR, one entry per CDR3 protein. Of approximately 810,000 distinct CDR3 sequences in the sample, around 30% were seen once. Germline values: CDR1 SNHLY, CDR2 FYNNEI. The CDR3 totals 16 residues. In the case of this clonotype: The junction departs from the called germline gene at one end, perhaps through a read error.

The authors isolated at least 6.5 million PBMCs per sample. Sequencing used blood. This receptor was obtained from a woman over 75 in good health. The chain couples TRBV2 to TRBJ2-2, with D possibly being TRBD1 or TRBD2 (5 bases each). The CDR3 DNA reads TGTGCCAGCAGTGGGGTTCAGGGAAGTGCCACCGGGGAGCCGTTTTTT. This encodes CASSGVQGSATGEPFF.